The 2 T cell receptor beta chains in this list originate from one sample, sequenced in a study of blood T cell repertoires in COVID-19 (dated by TCRdb to between 2020 and 2021). Libraries were made using the immunoSEQ multiplex PCR assay. In its TCRdb copy, this immuneACCESS table keeps in-frame sequences only and misses some clones. Where compared with another copy, unresolved V genes explain less than half of these, and the others have no known cause. The sample table contains 210,000 or so clones; only one count was recorded for more than 80% of them. The ten largest make up roughly 2.5% of the sample. The sample was peripheral blood. The origin of the receptors is a man between 25 and 39 years old with COVID-19, enrolled during active disease.

The rearrangement joins TRBV19 to TRBJ1-1, with unresolved D. The CDR3 spans 20 residues. V was shortened by 5 bases and J by 1 base, with 29 bases between the two germline ends. Germline CDR1 and CDR2: LNHDA and SQIVND (reference sequence). The DNA of the CDR3 is TGTGCCAGTAGTCTCGATAGCCCTTCCGTTCCCGGTCTTCGGAACACTGAAGCTTTCTTT. It encodes CASSLDSPSVPGLRNTEAFF.

The chain recombines TRBV20-1 with TRBJ1-2; D not certain. Germline assignment: CDR1 DFQATT and CDR2 SNEGSKA (reference sequence). The CDR3 has 11 residues. Trimming shortened V by 5 bases and J by 7 bases, and 11 bases separated the two germline ends. DNA for the CDR3: TGCAGTGCTTTTAGACAAAGTGGCTACACCTTC. Translating it yields CSAFRQSGYTF.